This T cell receptor (beta chain) was captured by sequencing in a study of radiation and T cells in renal cell carcinoma. Here immunoSEQ multiplex PCR was the method, and the copy in TCRdb shows in-frame clones only, minus some. The data contain 60,000 to 65,000 clones, roughly four fifths of them singletons. The sample's time point: blood 2 weeks post-SBRT. The sample's treatment: 15 Gy SBRT to primary tumor, nephrectomy 4 weeks later. The TCR sequence derives from a man aged 55 to 70 with renal cell carcinoma. The starting material was blood, obtained from a patient whose treatment included radiotherapy and nephrectomy.

Here the CDR3 reads CSGWRETQYF. CDR3 in DNA: TGCAGCGGATGGAGGGAGACCCAGTACTTC. The genes are TRBV29-1 and TRBJ2-5; perhaps TRBD2 as D (5 bases). V was clipped by 7 bases and J by 5 bases, with 8 bases between them. Germline V CDR1 and CDR2: SQVTM, ANQGSEA. The CDR3 runs to 10 residues.